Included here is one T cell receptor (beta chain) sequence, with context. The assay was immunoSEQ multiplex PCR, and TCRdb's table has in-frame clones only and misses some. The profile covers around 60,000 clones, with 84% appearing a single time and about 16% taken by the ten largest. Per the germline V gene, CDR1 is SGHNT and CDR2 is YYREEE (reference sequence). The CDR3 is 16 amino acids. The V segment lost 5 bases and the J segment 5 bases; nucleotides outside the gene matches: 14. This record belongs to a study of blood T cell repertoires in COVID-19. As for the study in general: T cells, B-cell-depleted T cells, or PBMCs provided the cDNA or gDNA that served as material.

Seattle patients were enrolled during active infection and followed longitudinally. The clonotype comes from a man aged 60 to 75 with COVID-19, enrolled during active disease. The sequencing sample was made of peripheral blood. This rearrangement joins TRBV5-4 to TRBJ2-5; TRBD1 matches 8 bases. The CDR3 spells CASSKPTGGSSETQYF. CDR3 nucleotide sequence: TGTGCCAGCAGTAAACCTACAGGGGGGAGTTCCGAGACCCAGTACTTC.